This section outlines one T cell receptor (beta chain) sequence together with its context. The data were obtained in a study of glioma-infiltrating T cells. Amplification of TCR alpha and beta CDR3 regions from RNA used iRepertoire nested multiplex PCR. For one-step reverse transcription and amplification, about 90-450 ng of tissue mRNA or PBMC total RNA was used. TCRdb ran MiXCR on the multiplex PCR reads and lists one entry per CDR3 protein. The top ten clones hold about 18% of a sample with over 120,000 distinct CDR3 sequences, about 39% of them seen once. This CDR3 comprises 14 residues. Trimming shortened V by 7 bases and J by 1 base, and 10 bases separated the two germline ends. Germline values: CDR1 MNHEY, CDR2 SVGEGT.

This sequence was found in a human donor with low-grade glioma or glioblastoma, undergoing nonglioma brain surgery, or in good health (not recorded which). The sequenced sample was glioma tissue, nonneoplastic brain tissue, or PBMCs (not recorded which). J is TRBJ2-2 and V is TRBV6-2 or TRBV6-3; weak D call: TRBD2 (5 bases). This CDR3 is CASTSGRNTGELFF. The DNA of the CDR3 is TGTGCCAGCACCTCGGGGAGGAACACCGGGGAGCTGTTTTTT.